This T cell receptor beta chain was recovered during a study of blood T cell repertoires in COVID-19. After removal of 6 bases from V and 0 bases from J, the junction contained 4 bases not matched to a gene. The length of the CDR3 is 14 residues. The germline gives CDR1 PRHDT, CDR2 FYEKMQ (reference sequence). Sequenced by immunoSEQ multiplex PCR; TCRdb stores in-frame clones only, minus some. This table has under 300,000 clones, 83% appearing once. Sequencing was done on a sample of peripheral blood. This TCR was recovered from a human donor in a cohort sampled during active COVID-19. J is TRBJ2-7 and V is TRBV13, with 8 bases matching TRBD1. The CDR3 is CASRLTGVSYEQYF. The CDR3 DNA reads TGTGCCAGCAGGTTGACAGGGGTCTCCTACGAGCAGTACTTC.